These 27 T cell receptor beta chains share one sample of origin, sequenced in a study of T cell changes during pregnancy in multiple sclerosis. The data were produced by immunoSEQ multiplex PCR, yet TCRdb's version contains in-frame clones alone and is incomplete. The sample shows around 75,000 clones, 89% of them seen only once. The sample in question was peripheral blood, obtained in the first trimester of pregnancy. Receptors originate from a female donor in good health, enrolled as a control in a pregnancy study.

V and J are TRBV11-2 and TRBJ2-3; 11 bases align to TRBD2. The CDR3 runs 16 residues. With 5 bases clipped from V and 1 base from J, the junction kept 5 bases outside the gene matches. Germline values: CDR1 SGHAT, CDR2 FQNNGV. Written as DNA, the CDR3 is TGTGCCAGCAGCCCAATAGCGGGAGGGGGCACAGATACGCAGTATTTT. Amino acid sequence: CASSPIAGGGTDTQYF.

In this sample, this clone turned up a few times. This chain links TRBV7-2 with TRBJ1-2, with 11 bases lining up with TRBD1. The CDR3 loop spans 15 amino acids. Germline CDR1 is SGHTA and CDR2 is FQGNSA. Germline trimming cut 3 bases from V and 4 bases from J; bases unmatched to any gene: 4. The CDR3 nucleotides read TGTGCCAGCAGCTTGAGGACAGGGGGCTTCTATGGCTACACCTTC. Its protein product is CASSLRTGGFYGYTF. Using reference TRBV7-2 and TRBJ1-2 for the parts outside the CDR3, the full variable domain is GAGVSQSPSNKVTEKGKDVELRCDPISGHTALYWYRQSLGQGLEFLIYFQGNSAPDKSGLPSDRFSAERTGGSVSTLTIQRTQQEDSAVYLCASSLRTGGFYGYTFGSGTRLTVV.

The genes are TRBV6-1 and TRBJ1-5, with D tentatively TRBD1 (6 bases). The CDR3 has 15 residues. Germline loops: CDR1 MNHNS, CDR2 SASEGT. The V end lost 0 bases, the J end lost 6 bases, and 12 bases lay between the germline ends. In nucleotides, the CDR3 is TGTGCCAGCAGTGAAGCGGGAGGGGGGATTCAGCCCCAGCATTTT. This translates into CASSEAGGGIQPQHF.

V and J are TRBV30 and TRBJ2-1; weak D call: TRBD2 (6 bases). Deletions cut 4 bases from V and 2 bases from J, with 12 bases between. This CDR3 region has 14 residues. Germline V gene lookup returns CDR1 GTSNPN and CDR2 SVGIG (reference sequence). CDR3 sequence reads: CAWMGGDTYNEQFF. The CDR3 coding sequence is TGTGCCTGGATGGGGGGAGACACCTACAATGAGCAGTTCTTC.

The chain combines TRBV6-1 with TRBJ1-2; 7 bases map to TRBD1. The CDR3 consists of 15 residues. Germline CDR1 reads MNHNS; CDR2 reads SASEGT. V shed 8 bases, J shed 4 bases, and the junction held 13 bases outside the gene matches. The CDR3 loop reads CASLRQGATVYGYTF. CDR3 bases: TGTGCCAGCCTCCGACAGGGCGCGACCGTCTATGGCTACACCTTC.

The rearrangement uses TRBV28 and TRBJ2-7, with TRBD1 as a possible D gene (6 bases). Trimming took 3 bases from V and 4 from J, leaving 7 bases between them. Per the germline V gene, CDR1 is MDHEN and CDR2 is SYDVKM. This CDR3 region has 12 residues. The CDR3 bases are TGTGCCAGCAGTTTGAGGGGGTACGAGCAGTACTTC. Translating it yields CASSLRGYEQYF. The complete variable domain, with remaining parts taken from reference TRBV28 and TRBJ2-7, reads DVKVTQSSRYLVKRTGEKVFLECVQDMDHENMFWYRQDPGLGLRLIYFSYDVKMKEKGDIPEGYSVSREKKERFSLILESASTNQTSMYLCASSLRGYEQYFGPGTRLTVT.

This chain joins TRBV4-2 and TRBJ2-7, with D possibly TRBD2 on 5 matching bases. CDR1 LGHNA and CDR2 YNFKEQ come from the germline V gene. The CDR3 is 16 residues long. Trimming removed 4 bases at V and 4 bases at J, with 20 bases between. The CDR3 bases are TGTGCCAGCAGCCCAGCAGGAGGACTTTCTACGTACGAGCAGTACTTC. Its protein product is CASSPAGGLSTYEQYF.

The chain couples TRBV29-1 to TRBJ2-7, with a weak D call TRBD2 (5 bases). The CDR3 extends over 13 amino acids. Germline V gene sequence: CDR1 SQVTM, CDR2 ANQGSEA. Between the trimmed V and J ends, which lost 3 bases and 6 bases, there was a span of 15 bases. Here the CDR3 reads CSVDRAGVGEQYF. For the CDR3, the DNA is TGCAGCGTTGATCGGGCGGGTGTGGGCGAGCAGTACTTC.

V usage is TRBV2 and J usage is TRBJ2-1, with 11 bases that match TRBD2. Germline trimming cut 9 bases from V and 3 bases from J; bases unmatched to any gene: 4. Germline V gene lookup returns CDR1 SNHLY and CDR2 FYNNEI. The CDR3 extends over 14 amino acids. The CDR3 DNA follows: TGTGCCAGTAAGGGACTAGCGGACTACAATGAGCAGTTCTTC. This sequence encodes CASKGLADYNEQFF.

The V call is TRBV2, the J call TRBJ2-5; TRBD1 matches at 10 bases. Looked up from germline, CDR1 is SNHLY and CDR2 is FYNNEI. The trim removed 5 bases at V and 7 bases at J, leaving 7 bases unmatched. The CDR3 has 14 amino acids. CDR3 nucleotide sequence: TGTGCCAGCAGTCATGACAGGGGGCAGAGGACCCAGTACTTC. Its translation: CASSHDRGQRTQYF. The full variable domain, completed using reference TRBV2 and TRBJ2-5, is EPEVTQTPSHQVTQMGQEVILRCVPISNHLYFYWYRQILGQKVEFLVSFYNNEISEKSEIFDDQFSVERPDGSNFTLKIRSTKLEDSAMYFCASSHDRGQRTQYFGPGTRLLVL.

The chain links TRBV19 to TRBJ2-1; TRBD2 matches at 9 bases. Germline CDR1 LNHDA, CDR2 SQIVND (reference sequence). Trimming at V came to 8 bases and at J to 0 bases, leaving 2 bases not matched to a gene. This CDR3 spans 14 amino acids. CDR3 sequence reads: CASHSGSSYNEQFF. In DNA, the CDR3 is TGTGCCAGTCATAGCGGGAGCTCCTACAATGAGCAGTTCTTC.

The chain employs TRBV5-4 and TRBJ2-1; 12 bases are shared with TRBD2. The CDR3 length is 16 residues. The J segment lost 2 bases and the V segment lost 5 bases, leaving 5 bases of the junction unmatched. CDR1 is SGHNT and CDR2 is YYREEE in the germline V gene (reference sequence). DNA for the CDR3: TGTGCCAGCAGGCCACTAGCGGGGGGCCCCTACAATGAGCAGTTCTTC. Translation: CASRPLAGGPYNEQFF. The whole variable domain, filled in from reference TRBV5-4 and TRBJ2-1, reads ETGVTQSPTHLIKTRGQQVTLRCSSQSGHNTVSWYQQALGQGPQFIFQYYREEENGRGNFPPRFSGLQFPNYSSELNVNALELDDSALYLCASRPLAGGPYNEQFFGPGTRLTVL.

This chain connects TRBV14 to TRBJ1-2; possible D gene TRBD1, 6 bases. The germline V gene has CDR1 SGHDN and CDR2 FVKESK. V gave up 3 bases and J gave up 7 bases, with 12 bases separating them. The CDR3 has 13 amino acids. The CDR3 sequence is CASSQRQESGYTF. CDR3 coding DNA: TGTGCCAGCAGCCAGCGACAGGAAAGTGGCTACACCTTC.

V gene TRBV4-3 combines with J gene TRBJ1-6, with TRBD1 as a possible D gene (6 bases). This CDR3 comprises 14 residues. From germline, CDR1 is LGHNA and CDR2 YSLEER. V gave up 0 bases and J gave up 8 bases, with 8 bases separating them. The CDR3 coding sequence is TGCGCCAGCAGCCAAGACAGGGGATATTCACCCCTCCACTTT. Residues: CASSQDRGYSPLHF.

The CDR3 reads CASRFTGSGANVLTF. The CDR3 DNA is TGTGCCAGCAGGTTCACAGGGAGTGGGGCCAACGTCCTGACTTTC. The chain links TRBV5-4 to TRBJ2-6, with D tentatively TRBD1 (6 bases). The V and J ends lost 5 bases and 3 bases respectively, with 12 bases between them. The CDR3 runs 15 residues. The V gene's germline CDR1 is SGHNT and CDR2 YYREEE (reference sequence).

The chain is built from TRBV4-1 and TRBJ2-1; TRBD2 agrees at 12 bases. This CDR3 has 16 amino acids. CDR1 is MGHRA, CDR2 YSYEKL, per germline. V shed 4 bases, J shed 10 bases, and the junction held 11 bases outside the gene matches. The CDR3 nucleotides read TGCGCCAGCAGCCTAACTAGCGGGGGGAGGGTCGGGGAGCAGTTCTTC. Translation gives CASSLTSGGRVGEQFF.

The chain is built from TRBV27 and TRBJ2-7, with 10 bases matching TRBD1. There are 14 residues in the CDR3. Trimming at V came to 3 bases and at J to 6 bases, leaving 5 bases not matched to a gene. Germline V gene lookup returns CDR1 MNHEY and CDR2 SMNVEV (reference sequence). CDR3 amino acids: CASSLGTGVSEQYF. The CDR3 DNA sequence: TGTGCCAGCAGTTTGGGGACAGGGGTTTCCGAGCAGTACTTC.

The V call is TRBV6-6, the J call TRBJ2-7; 7 nucleotides match TRBD1. CDR1 MNHNY and CDR2 SVGAGI come from the germline V gene (reference sequence). J was trimmed by 1 base and V by 8 bases; bases with no gene match: 14. The CDR3 contains 16 residues. Written as DNA, the CDR3 is TGTGCCAGCCAAACCACGGGGACAGAGAAATCCTACGAGCAGTACTTC. Amino acid sequence: CASQTTGTEKSYEQYF.

The chain has TRBV2 and TRBJ1-1; D may be TRBD1 (5 bases). The V gene's germline CDR1 is SNHLY and CDR2 FYNNEI. The CDR3 is 16 residues long. With 3 bases removed from V and 0 bases from J, the gap between germline ends came to 14 bases. This CDR3 is CASSESFGGMNTEAFF. CDR3 nucleotides: TGTGCCAGCAGTGAGTCCTTCGGGGGTATGAACACTGAAGCTTTCTTT.

V usage is TRBV19 and J usage is TRBJ1-1; a possible D gene is TRBD1 (6 bases). Deletions cut 7 bases from V and 2 bases from J, with 23 bases between. The CDR3 contains 17 residues. From germline, CDR1 is LNHDA and CDR2 SQIVND (reference sequence). The DNA for the CDR3 is TGTGCCAGTAAGTTCCCCCAAACGGGGGGCCTAAACACTGAAGCTTTCTTT. The encoded protein is CASKFPQTGGLNTEAFF.

The rearrangement links TRBV7-2 to TRBJ2-3, with 10 bases lining up with TRBD2. This CDR3 comprises 15 residues. The V gene end was trimmed by 5 bases and the J gene end by 2 bases; junction bases not matched to a gene: 4. Germline-derived CDR1 and CDR2 are SGHTA and FQGNSA. The CDR3 sequence: CASSSSGRNTDTQYF. CDR3 nucleotides: TGTGCCAGCAGCAGTAGCGGGAGGAACACAGATACGCAGTATTTT.

This rearrangement joins TRBV19 to TRBJ2-5; TRBD1 agrees at 9 bases. The J call may be mistaken, given a closer DNA end match to TRBJ2-7. This CDR3 is built from 15 residues. The germline V gene has CDR1 LNHDA and CDR2 SQIVND (reference sequence). The CDR3 loop reads CASSSSGTGTYEQYF. The CDR3 nucleotides are TGTGCCAGTAGTTCTTCCGGGACAGGGACCTACGAGCAGTACTTC.

This clone was found a few times. This chain connects TRBV6-1 to TRBJ1-1; 7 bases match TRBD1. The CDR3 contains 12 residues. In germline, CDR1 is MNHNS, CDR2 SASEGT. Trimming cost V 4 bases and J 4 bases; bases outside gene matches: 0. CDR3 region: CASSGQGTEAFF. The CDR3 bases are TGTGCCAGCAGTGGACAGGGCACTGAAGCTTTCTTT.

J is TRBJ2-1 and V is TRBV18; TRBD1 matches 10 bases. Germline V CDR1 and CDR2: KGHSH, LQKENI. The CDR3 totals 16 residues. Losses at the gene ends were 5 bases for V and 10 bases for J; bases not matched to a gene: 14. Here the CDR3 reads CASSSFSGQGMGEQFF. CDR3 DNA sequence: TGTGCCAGCTCATCCTTCTCGGGACAGGGGATGGGGGAGCAGTTCTTC.

V is TRBV5-1 and J is TRBJ2-5; the match to TRBD1 covers 10 bases. Unmatched junction bases numbered 9, after V lost 5 bases and J lost 5 bases. CDR3 size: 15 residues. Germline loops: CDR1 SGHRS, CDR2 YFSETQ. The CDR3 here is CASRWRTGGMETQYF. The CDR3 DNA follows: TGCGCCAGCAGATGGCGGACAGGGGGAATGGAGACCCAGTACTTC.

V and J are TRBV25-1 and TRBJ1-1, with D possibly being TRBD1 (5 bases). Germline CDR1 and CDR2: MGHDK and SYGVNS. V was shortened by 3 bases and J by 3 bases, with 11 bases between the two germline ends. The CDR3 extends over 14 amino acids. CDR3: CASSDPGRYTEAFF. The CDR3 nucleotides are TGTGCCAGCAGTGACCCAGGGCGGTACACTGAAGCTTTCTTT.

V is TRBV4-2 and J is TRBJ1-4, with 7 bases lining up with TRBD1. Germline assignment: CDR1 LGHNA and CDR2 YNFKEQ. J was trimmed by 8 bases and V by 3 bases; bases with no gene match: 6. CDR3 length equals 14 residues. CDR3 nucleotides: TGTGCCAGCAGCCAGAACGACAGGGCCGAAAAACTGTTTTTT. This translates into CASSQNDRAEKLFF.